This entry is about one T cell receptor (beta chain). This sample was included in a study of blood T cell repertoires in COVID-19. The germline V gene encodes CDR1 MNHEY and CDR2 SVGAGI. V trimming: 8 bases; J trimming: 5 bases; junction bases outside the gene matches: 5. The CDR3 contains 13 residues. The method was immunoSEQ multiplex PCR; TCRdb's version includes in-frame clones alone and lacks a portion of them. The data show about 40,000 clones, roughly 75% seen once. The sequencing input was peripheral blood. This chain links TRBV6-5 with TRBJ2-5; 10 bases line up with TRBD1. This receptor was taken from a man older than 75 with active or convalescent COVID-19. DNA for the CDR3: TGTGCCAGCCTGGACAGGGGGAAGGAGACCCAGTACTTC. Amino acid sequence: CASLDRGKETQYF.